A selection of T cell receptor beta chains follows, all from one sample in a study of cytomegalovirus exposure and HLA in healthy donors. Some clones are missing from TCRdb's copy, which holds only in-frame ones; the method was immunoSEQ multiplex PCR. The sample includes about 49,000 clones, 92% of them seen just once. Material for sequencing was PBMCs. The receptors were gathered from a man between 18 and 29 years old in good health and CMV-seronegative. CDR3s include the opening cysteine and the closing phenylalanine or tryptophan. A D gene is named only where the DNA matches it firmly. A clone size is listed for some rows: how often the clone was seen (once, few, many), or a class if it is expanded.

clone_size: NA; d_call: NA; j_call: TRBJ2-4; v_call: TRBV10-2; cdr3_aa: CASSERTGNIQYF; cdr3_nt: TGCGCCAGCAGTGAGAGGACTGGCAACATTCAGTACTTC
clone_size: NA; d_call: NA; j_call: TRBJ1-3; v_call: TRBV19; cdr3_aa: CASSLLGNTIYF; cdr3_nt: TGTGCCAGTAGTCTCCTCGGAAACACCATATATTTT
clone_size: NA; d_call: NA; j_call: TRBJ2-3; v_call: TRBV7-3; cdr3_aa: CASSNQGRRGLHLTDTQYF; cdr3_nt: TGTGCCAGCAGCAACCAAGGCCGGAGGGGGCTCCACCTCACAGATACGCAGTATTTT
clone_size: NA; d_call: NA; j_call: TRBJ2-3; v_call: TRBV5-1; cdr3_aa: CASSLAASRDTQYF; cdr3_nt: TGCGCCAGCAGCTTGGCGGCTAGCAGAGATACGCAGTATTTT
clone_size: NA; d_call: TRBD1; j_call: TRBJ2-2; v_call: TRBV5-4; cdr3_aa: CASSLLTGGTGELFF; cdr3_nt: TGTGCCAGCAGCTTGTTGACAGGGGGCACCGGGGAGCTGTTTTTT
clone_size: NA; d_call: NA; j_call: TRBJ2-7; v_call: TRBV5-8; cdr3_aa: CASSLMRQLYEQYF; cdr3_nt: TGTGCCAGCAGCTTGATGAGGCAGCTGTACGAGCAGTACTTC
clone_size: NA; d_call: NA; j_call: TRBJ2-7; v_call: TRBV18; cdr3_aa: CASSLGPGEYEQYF; cdr3_nt: TGTGCCAGCTCACTCGGGCCAGGGGAGTACGAGCAGTACTTC
clone_size: NA; d_call: TRBD2; j_call: TRBJ2-5; v_call: TRBV5-1; cdr3_aa: CASSWGLAGQETQYF; cdr3_nt: TGCGCCAGCAGCTGGGGACTAGCGGGACAAGAGACCCAGTACTTC
clone_size: NA; d_call: NA; j_call: TRBJ2-7; v_call: TRBV11-3; cdr3_aa: CASSFGRGPGYEQYF; cdr3_nt: TGTGCCAGCAGCTTCGGGCGGGGGCCGGGCTACGAGCAGTACTTC
clone_size: NA; d_call: NA; j_call: TRBJ2-1; v_call: TRBV30; cdr3_aa: CAWARNGQFF; cdr3_nt: TGTGCCTGGGCCCGAAACGGGCAGTTCTTC
clone_size: NA; d_call: NA; j_call: TRBJ2-7; v_call: TRBV5-1; cdr3_aa: CASSLLSRGTYEQYF; cdr3_nt: TGCGCCAGCAGCTTACTAAGCAGGGGAACCTACGAGCAGTACTTC
clone_size: NA; d_call: NA; j_call: TRBJ2-2; v_call: TRBV6-6; cdr3_aa: CASSYSTGTGELFF; cdr3_nt: TGTGCCAGCAGTTACTCGACGGGGACCGGGGAGCTGTTTTTT
clone_size: NA; d_call: NA; j_call: TRBJ2-2; v_call: TRBV9; cdr3_aa: CASSVGSAQGRWTGELFF; cdr3_nt: TGTGCCAGCAGCGTAGGATCCGCGCAGGGGCGTTGGACCGGGGAGCTGTTTTTT
clone_size: NA; d_call: TRBD1; j_call: TRBJ1-5; v_call: TRBV27; cdr3_aa: CASSFQGGNQPQHF; cdr3_nt: TGTGCCAGCAGTTTTCAAGGGGGCAACCAGCCCCAGCATTTT
clone_size: NA; d_call: NA; j_call: TRBJ2-7; v_call: TRBV7-8; cdr3_aa: CASSSPGLGTGEQYF; cdr3_nt: TGTGCCAGCAGCTCCCCGGGACTCGGAACGGGAGAGCAGTACTTC
clone_size: NA; d_call: NA; j_call: TRBJ2-1; v_call: TRBV7-6; cdr3_aa: CASSRSQDHNEQFF; cdr3_nt: TGTGCCAGCAGTCGGTCACAGGACCACAATGAGCAGTTCTTC
clone_size: NA; d_call: NA; j_call: TRBJ1-5; v_call: TRBV10-2; cdr3_aa: CASSTVSNQPQHF; cdr3_nt: TGCGCCAGCTCGACTGTTAGCAATCAGCCCCAGCATTTT
clone_size: NA; d_call: NA; j_call: TRBJ1-4; v_call: TRBV15; cdr3_aa: CATSRDPTGGHEKLFF; cdr3_nt: TGTGCCACCAGCAGAGACCCGACAGGAGGACATGAAAAACTGTTTTTT
clone_size: NA; d_call: NA; j_call: TRBJ1-1; v_call: TRBV19; cdr3_aa: CASSEGGFAEAFF; cdr3_nt: TGTGCCAGTAGTGAAGGGGGATTCGCTGAAGCTTTCTTT
clone_size: few; d_call: NA; j_call: TRBJ1-5; v_call: TRBV10-3; cdr3_aa: CARPPETQHF; cdr3_nt: TGTGCCAGGCCGCCTGAAACCCAGCATTTT
clone_size: NA; d_call: NA; j_call: TRBJ2-3; v_call: TRBV6-6; cdr3_aa: CASSYSAGSTDTQYF; cdr3_nt: TGTGCCAGCAGTTACTCGGCAGGGAGCACAGATACGCAGTATTTT
clone_size: once; d_call: NA; j_call: TRBJ2-1; v_call: TRBV28; cdr3_aa: CASSLAYRDLFSYNEQFF; cdr3_nt: TGTGCCAGCAGTTTGGCCTACAGGGATCTGTTTTCCTACAATGAGCAGTTCTTC
clone_size: NA; d_call: TRBD1; j_call: TRBJ2-7; v_call: TRBV10-3; cdr3_aa: CAIISGTGVNEQYF; cdr3_nt: TGTGCCATCATCTCCGGGACAGGGGTCAACGAGCAGTACTTC
clone_size: NA; d_call: NA; j_call: TRBJ2-2; v_call: TRBV21-1; cdr3_aa: CASSKAQGTGELFF; cdr3_nt: TGTGCCAGCAGCAAAGCGCAGGGTACCGGGGAGCTGTTTTTT
clone_size: NA; d_call: TRBD1; j_call: TRBJ2-7; v_call: TRBV29-1; cdr3_aa: CSVGVSQGLTYEQYF; cdr3_nt: TGCAGCGTTGGGGTTTCACAGGGGCTGACCTACGAGCAGTACTTC
clone_size: medium-sized; d_call: TRBD2; j_call: TRBJ2-1; v_call: TRBV4-2; cdr3_aa: CASSQDAQSGSSYNEQFF; cdr3_nt: TGTGCCAGCAGCCAAGATGCCCAGAGCGGGAGCTCCTACAATGAGCAGTTCTTC
clone_size: NA; d_call: TRBD1; j_call: TRBJ1-2; v_call: TRBV19; cdr3_aa: CASRTADGQGDYGYTF; cdr3_nt: TGTGCCAGTAGAACCGCGGATGGACAGGGGGACTATGGCTACACCTTC
clone_size: NA; d_call: NA; j_call: TRBJ2-1; v_call: TRBV11-2; cdr3_aa: CASSRPKTGSYNEQFF; cdr3_nt: TGTGCCAGCAGCCGACCGAAAACTGGGAGCTACAATGAGCAGTTCTTC
clone_size: NA; d_call: TRBD2; j_call: TRBJ2-2; v_call: TRBV19; cdr3_aa: CASIITSGINTGELFF; cdr3_nt: TGTGCCAGTATCATTACTAGCGGGATTAACACCGGGGAGCTGTTTTTT